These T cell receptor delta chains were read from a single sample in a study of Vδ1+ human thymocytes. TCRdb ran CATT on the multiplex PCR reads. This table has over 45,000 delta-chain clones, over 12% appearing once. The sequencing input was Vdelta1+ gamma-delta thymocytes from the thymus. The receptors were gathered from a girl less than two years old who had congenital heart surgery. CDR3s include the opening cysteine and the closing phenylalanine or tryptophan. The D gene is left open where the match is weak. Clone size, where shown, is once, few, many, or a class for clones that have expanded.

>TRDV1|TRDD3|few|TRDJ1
CALGERGFPSSGGPTIRYTDKLIF
TGTGCTCTTGGGGAAAGGGGCTTCCCCTCCTCTGGGGGTCCGACCATACGATACACCGATAAACTCATCTTT
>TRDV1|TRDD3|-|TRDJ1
CALGELKVPPWGIELDKLIF
TGTGCTCTTGGGGAACTTAAGGTCCCCCCCTGGGGGATTGAGCTCGATAAACTCATCTTT
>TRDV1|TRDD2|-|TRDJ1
CALGELGFLRPGPGGFTDKLIF
TGTGCTCTTGGGGAACTGGGATTCCTACGTCCCGGACCAGGGGGTTTCACCGATAAACTCATCTTT
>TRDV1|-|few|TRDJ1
CALGEPMWADKLIF
TGTGCTCTTGGGGAACCTATGTGGGCCGATAAACTCATCTTT
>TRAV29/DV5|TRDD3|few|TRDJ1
CAAKSYVLLYWGIRPITDKLIF
TGTGCAGCAAAATCCTACGTCCTCCTCTACTGGGGGATACGCCCCATTACCGATAAACTCATCTTT
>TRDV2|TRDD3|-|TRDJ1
CACDPYWGIRCHKLIF
TGTGCCTGTGACCCTTACTGGGGGATACGTTGTCACAAACTCATCTTT
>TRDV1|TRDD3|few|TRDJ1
CALGERTGYRGISKLIF
TGTGCTCTTGGGGAACGGACAGGGTACAGGGGGATCTCTAAACTCATCTTT
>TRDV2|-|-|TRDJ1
CACVPSYGLGGIPNTDKLIF
TGTGCCTGCGTGCCTTCCTACGGACTCGGGGGGATACCCAACACCGATAAACTCATCTTT
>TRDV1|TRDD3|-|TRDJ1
CALGPEGVLGDTDKLIF
TGTGCTCTTGGCCCCGAGGGGGTACTGGGGGATACCGATAAACTCATCTTT
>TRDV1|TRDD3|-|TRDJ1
CALGELGPIEWGIAGDRLIF
TGTGCTCTTGGGGAACTAGGTCCTATAGAGTGGGGGATCGCTGGCGATAGACTCATCTTT
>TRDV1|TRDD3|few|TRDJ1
CALGEPVWVGDRTSDKLIF
TGTGCTCTTGGGGAACCTGTCTGGGTGGGGGACCGTACAAGCGATAAACTCATCTTT
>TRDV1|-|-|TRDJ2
CALGEGFRTQGAAQLFF
TGTGCTCTTGGGGAAGGTTTTCGCACTCAGGGGGCAGCACAACTCTTCTTT
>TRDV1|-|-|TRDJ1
CALGEPAFLRKGIRSYDKLIF
TGTGCTCTTGGGGAACCTGCCTTCCTACGTAAGGGGATACGCTCCTACGATAAACTCATCTTT
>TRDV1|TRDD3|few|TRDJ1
CALGELRGGYKTLPPTDKLIF
TGTGCTCTTGGGGAACTGCGTGGGGGATACAAAACACTCCCCCCCACCGATAAACTCATCTTT
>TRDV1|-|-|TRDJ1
CALGELRGSLGRTDKLIF
TGTGCTCTTGGGGAACTACGGGGGAGTCTGGGGCGTACCGATAAACTCATCTTT
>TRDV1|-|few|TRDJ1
CALGAGPGGDELIF
TGTGCTCTGGGAGCGGGGCCCGGCGGTGATGAACTCATCTTT
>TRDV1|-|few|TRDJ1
CALGEPTFTGLPDTDKLIF
TGTGCTCTTGGGGAACCCACTTTCACTGGGCTTCCCGACACCGATAAACTCATCTTT
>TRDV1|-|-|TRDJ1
CALGELPTGLGDTDKLIF
TGTGCTCTTGGGGAACTTCCTACGGGGTTGGGGGACACCGATAAACTCATCTTT